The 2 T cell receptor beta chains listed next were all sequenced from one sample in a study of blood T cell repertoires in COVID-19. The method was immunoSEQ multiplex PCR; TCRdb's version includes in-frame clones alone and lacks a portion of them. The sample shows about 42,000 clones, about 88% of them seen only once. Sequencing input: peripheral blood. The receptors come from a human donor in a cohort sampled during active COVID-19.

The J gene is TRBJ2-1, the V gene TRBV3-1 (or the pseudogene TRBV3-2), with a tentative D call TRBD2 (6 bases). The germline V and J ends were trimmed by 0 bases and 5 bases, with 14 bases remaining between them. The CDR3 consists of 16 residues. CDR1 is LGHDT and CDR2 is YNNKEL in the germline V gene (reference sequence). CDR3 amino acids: CASSQDGAGRNNEQFF. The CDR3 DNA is TGTGCCAGCAGCCAAGACGGGGCGGGGAGGAACAATGAGCAGTTCTTC.

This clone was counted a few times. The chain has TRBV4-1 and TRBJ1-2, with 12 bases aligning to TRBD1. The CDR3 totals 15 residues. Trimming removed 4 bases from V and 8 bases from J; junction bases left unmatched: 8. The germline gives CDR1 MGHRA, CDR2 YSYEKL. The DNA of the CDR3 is TGCGCCAGCAGCCCGGGGGGACAGGGGGCCGGCGGCTACACCTTC. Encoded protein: CASSPGGQGAGGYTF.